This T cell receptor (beta chain) is from a study of blood T cell repertoires in COVID-19. The overall study: Acute and convalescent COVID-19 samples came from the United States, Italy and Spain. From T cells, B-cell-depleted T cells, or PBMCs came the material, which was cDNA or gDNA.

The table came from immunoSEQ multiplex PCR; TCRdb's copy has only in-frame clones and leaves some out. The table has about 170,000 clones, roughly four fifths seen once. After removal of 2 bases from V and 2 bases from J, the junction contained 6 bases not matched to a gene. Germline V gives CDR1 MNHNS, CDR2 SASEGT. This CDR3 region has 16 residues. V is TRBV6-1 and J is TRBJ2-7; the match to TRBD2 covers 10 bases. This TCR was recovered from a woman aged 80 or over with COVID-19, enrolled during active disease. The sequenced sample was peripheral blood. CDR3 loop: CASSEMGLALPYEQYF. DNA of the CDR3: TGTGCCAGCAGTGAAATGGGACTAGCGTTACCCTACGAGCAGTACTTC.